This TCR beta chain emerged from a study of monozygotic twins with inflammatory bowel disease. Findings and caveats of the study: Healthy co-twins had higher TCRbeta inverse Simpson diversity than their IBD twins.

This CDR3 contains 15 residues. Per the germline V gene, CDR1 is MNHEY and CDR2 is SVGAGI. From the 5' RACE reads, TCRdb lists one entry per CDR3 protein and no DNA. The sample table includes approximately 140,000 distinct CDR3 sequences. In the case of this clonotype: Its cognate antigen is unknown.

The sequencing input was blood. This clonotype was sampled from a human donor with ulcerative colitis or Crohn's disease, or a healthy co-twin of an affected twin (not recorded which). The J gene is TRBJ2-2, the V gene TRBV6-5; no DNA is available, so the TRBD1 call from TCRdb remains unchecked. CDR3 in amino acids: CASSYGDRNTGELFF.